Below, 4 T cell receptor beta chains from the same sample are listed, as sequenced in a study of T cells after yellow fever vaccination. TCRdb reprocessed the 5' RACE reads with MiXCR, giving one entry per CDR3 protein. The repertoire consists of under 600,000 distinct CDR3 sequences, with around an eighth occurring once and the leading ten covering around an eighth. Sequences were derived from PBMCs, sampled on the day of the yellow fever booster vaccination. Every receptor here comes from a man aged 30 to 39 who received the YFV17D yellow fever vaccine.

This sequence joins TRBV19 and TRBJ1-2; 10 nucleotides line up with TRBD1. CDR3 size: 13 residues. Per the germline V gene, CDR1 is LNHDA and CDR2 is SQIVND (reference sequence). Trimming at V came to 4 bases and at J to 6 bases, leaving 2 bases not matched to a gene. The CDR3 DNA reads as TGTGCCAGTAGTACGACAGGGGGCGATGGCTACACCTTC. Translating gives CASSTTGGDGYTF.

The chain combines TRBV6-1 with TRBJ2-3; 8 nucleotides agree with TRBD2. The CDR3 covers 14 residues. Germline V gene sequence: CDR1 MNHNS, CDR2 SASEGT. The J segment lost 2 bases and the V segment lost 8 bases, leaving 6 bases of the junction unmatched. CDR3 bases: TGTGCCAGCGGGGCGGGGGGAGTCACAGATACGCAGTATTTT. It codes for CASGAGGVTDTQYF.

This chain connects TRBV24-1 to TRBJ1-5; D is uncertain. This CDR3 is 12 amino acids long. Trimming left V 4 bases short and J 1 base short, with 1 base between. Germline V gene data show CDR1 as KGHDR and CDR2 as SFDVKD. CDR3 bases: TGTGCCACCAGTGAGAGCAATCAGCCCCAGCATTTT. Its protein is CATSESNQPQHF.

The V gene is TRBV7-6, the J gene TRBJ2-1, with D perhaps TRBD2 (6 bases). Trimming stripped 5 bases from V and 10 bases from J, with 12 bases between. Germline-derived CDR1 and CDR2 are SGHVS and FNYEAQ. This CDR3 comprises 12 residues. The CDR3 here is CASSDRGGEQFF. The DNA of the CDR3 is TGTGCCAGCAGCGATAGGGGAGGCGAGCAGTTCTTC.